The sequence of this T cell receptor (beta chain) was determined in a study of T cell changes during pregnancy in multiple sclerosis. Profiling relied on immunoSEQ multiplex PCR, and the TCRdb table lists in-frame clones only, not all of them. This table has 45,000 to 60,000 clones, roughly nine tenths appearing once. The CDR3 contains 15 residues. The germline CDR1 and CDR2 sequences are ENHRY and SYGVKD. V lost 7 bases, J lost 8 bases, and 18 bases lay in between. This receptor was identified in a female donor with multiple sclerosis, enrolled in a pregnancy study. The chain links TRBV10-3 to TRBJ1-6, with D perhaps matching TRBD1 (6 bases). Material: CD8+ T cells from peripheral blood mononuclear cells, obtained in the second trimester of pregnancy. CDR3 region: CAIMGERDTHSPLHF. The CDR3 nucleotides are TGTGCCATCATGGGGGAAAGGGACACCCATTCACCCCTCCACTTT.